The rows below give T cell receptor beta chains drawn from one sample of a study of blood T cells in healthy people across ages. From the 5' RACE reads, TCRdb called clonotypes with MiXCR, one entry per CDR3 protein. The table has roughly 1,500,000 distinct CDR3 sequences, around 36% seen once. Sequencing was done on a sample of blood. The receptors were gathered from a woman under 40 in good health. Both conserved end residues are trimmed from each CDR3.

14,TRBV24-1,TRBJ2-5,ATSDPLLAGVETQY
13,TRBV5-1,TRBJ2-7,ASSETGSGLYEQY
12,TRBV20-1,TRBJ2-1,SARVVREDNEQF
12,TRBV6-1,TRBJ1-2,ASSEMRQGNGYT
11,TRBV2,TRBJ1-2,ASWGIPNYGYT
13,TRBV20-1,TRBJ2-1,SATTSGGSRDEQF
13,TRBV20-1,TRBJ2-5,SASGLAGVGETQY
12,TRBV10-3,TRBJ2-1,AISESEGSWGQF
11,TRBV10-3,TRBJ2-5,AISERSQETQY
12,TRBV5-1,TRBJ1-3,ASSDRDSGNTIY
13,TRBV20-1,TRBJ1-5,SATMGHTSNQPQH
14,TRBV4-1,TRBJ2-7,ASSRGLAGTPCEQY
14,TRBV27,TRBJ1-1,ASSFFTLKGDTEAF
11,TRBV21-1,TRBJ2-5,ASTTLGGYKQY
13,TRBV12-3/TRBV12-4,TRBJ2-7,ASSDRGKNSYEQY
12,TRBV28,TRBJ2-7,ASSLDSLNYEQY
13,TRBV20-1,TRBJ2-3,SAKAPSDPSDTQY
14,TRBV5-1,TRBJ2-1,VSSSGGSGVYVEQF
14,TRBV4-1,TRBJ2-5,ASSQDGGRTEETQY
13,TRBV5-6,TRBJ1-1,ASSFFRGLNTEAF
11,TRBV20-1,TRBJ2-5,SAGGLIQETQY
11,TRBV28,TRBJ2-7,ASNGGGSYEQY
14,TRBV3-1,TRBJ2-3,ASSQGRVLGVDTQY
13,TRBV7-9,TRBJ2-3,ASSRAMPSTDTQY
11,TRBV25-1,TRBJ1-1,ASSGSGTPEAF
17,TRBV20-1,.,SASSQLAGGDFSYNEQY
10,TRBV9,TRBJ1-2,ASTRTEDGYT
18,TRBV5-1,TRBJ2-6,ASSLRANGMVRSGANVLT
11,TRBV29-1,TRBJ2-7,SVGHRLREEQY
14,TRBV2,TRBJ1-4,ASRKEQGRANEKLF
12,TRBV20-1,TRBJ1-6,SARDAGGGSPLH
12,TRBV27,TRBJ2-7,ASSYSDRIYEQY
13,TRBV5-1,TRBJ1-1,ASSLGTGIVTEAF
13,TRBV10-3,TRBJ2-1,AISESERVYNEQF
12,TRBV6-1,TRBJ1-2,ASSDAGAMNGYT
11,TRBV12-3/TRBV12-4,TRBJ2-6,ASSLIRANVLT
13,TRBV7-2,TRBJ1-6,ASSLDRTAYSPLH
15,TRBV20-1,TRBJ1-2,SARDSQRGGSFYGYT
13,TRBV25-1,TRBJ2-5,ASRDKDWYQETQY
14,TRBV4-1,TRBJ1-1,ASSQDRDAPNTEAF
11,TRBV13,TRBJ2-7,ASSLEREFEQY
12,TRBV20-1,TRBJ2-7,SASPGLLSYEQY
14,TRBV6-1,TRBJ1-1,ASIQNFLMGNTEAF
14,TRBV5-1,TRBJ2-7,ASSSDSTSGKYEQY
15,TRBV7-2,TRBJ2-1,ASSPKLDRVSYNEQF
15,TRBV13,TRBJ2-5,ASSLGLAGGRLETQY
14,TRBV5-1,TRBJ1-1,ASSLGRAGGNTEAF
12,TRBV25-1,TRBJ1-2,ATSFGQINYGYT
14,TRBV20-1,TRBJ1-5,SAREPLQGASQPQH